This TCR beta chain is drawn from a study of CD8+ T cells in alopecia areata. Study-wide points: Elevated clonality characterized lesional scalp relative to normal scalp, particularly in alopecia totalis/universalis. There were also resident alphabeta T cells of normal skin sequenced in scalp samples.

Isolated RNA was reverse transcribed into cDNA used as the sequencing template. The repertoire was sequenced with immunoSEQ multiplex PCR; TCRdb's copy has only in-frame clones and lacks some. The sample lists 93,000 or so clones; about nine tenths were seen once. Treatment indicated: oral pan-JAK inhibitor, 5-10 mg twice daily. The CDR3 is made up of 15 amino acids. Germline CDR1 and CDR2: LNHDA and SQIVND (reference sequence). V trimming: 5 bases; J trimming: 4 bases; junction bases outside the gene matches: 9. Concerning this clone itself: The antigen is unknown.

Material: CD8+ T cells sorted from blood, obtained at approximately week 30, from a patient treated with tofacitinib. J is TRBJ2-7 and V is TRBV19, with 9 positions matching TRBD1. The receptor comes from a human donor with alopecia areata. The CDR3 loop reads CASSLVRDRAYEQYF. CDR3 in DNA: TGTGCCAGTAGTCTCGTCCGGGACAGGGCGTACGAGCAGTACTTC.